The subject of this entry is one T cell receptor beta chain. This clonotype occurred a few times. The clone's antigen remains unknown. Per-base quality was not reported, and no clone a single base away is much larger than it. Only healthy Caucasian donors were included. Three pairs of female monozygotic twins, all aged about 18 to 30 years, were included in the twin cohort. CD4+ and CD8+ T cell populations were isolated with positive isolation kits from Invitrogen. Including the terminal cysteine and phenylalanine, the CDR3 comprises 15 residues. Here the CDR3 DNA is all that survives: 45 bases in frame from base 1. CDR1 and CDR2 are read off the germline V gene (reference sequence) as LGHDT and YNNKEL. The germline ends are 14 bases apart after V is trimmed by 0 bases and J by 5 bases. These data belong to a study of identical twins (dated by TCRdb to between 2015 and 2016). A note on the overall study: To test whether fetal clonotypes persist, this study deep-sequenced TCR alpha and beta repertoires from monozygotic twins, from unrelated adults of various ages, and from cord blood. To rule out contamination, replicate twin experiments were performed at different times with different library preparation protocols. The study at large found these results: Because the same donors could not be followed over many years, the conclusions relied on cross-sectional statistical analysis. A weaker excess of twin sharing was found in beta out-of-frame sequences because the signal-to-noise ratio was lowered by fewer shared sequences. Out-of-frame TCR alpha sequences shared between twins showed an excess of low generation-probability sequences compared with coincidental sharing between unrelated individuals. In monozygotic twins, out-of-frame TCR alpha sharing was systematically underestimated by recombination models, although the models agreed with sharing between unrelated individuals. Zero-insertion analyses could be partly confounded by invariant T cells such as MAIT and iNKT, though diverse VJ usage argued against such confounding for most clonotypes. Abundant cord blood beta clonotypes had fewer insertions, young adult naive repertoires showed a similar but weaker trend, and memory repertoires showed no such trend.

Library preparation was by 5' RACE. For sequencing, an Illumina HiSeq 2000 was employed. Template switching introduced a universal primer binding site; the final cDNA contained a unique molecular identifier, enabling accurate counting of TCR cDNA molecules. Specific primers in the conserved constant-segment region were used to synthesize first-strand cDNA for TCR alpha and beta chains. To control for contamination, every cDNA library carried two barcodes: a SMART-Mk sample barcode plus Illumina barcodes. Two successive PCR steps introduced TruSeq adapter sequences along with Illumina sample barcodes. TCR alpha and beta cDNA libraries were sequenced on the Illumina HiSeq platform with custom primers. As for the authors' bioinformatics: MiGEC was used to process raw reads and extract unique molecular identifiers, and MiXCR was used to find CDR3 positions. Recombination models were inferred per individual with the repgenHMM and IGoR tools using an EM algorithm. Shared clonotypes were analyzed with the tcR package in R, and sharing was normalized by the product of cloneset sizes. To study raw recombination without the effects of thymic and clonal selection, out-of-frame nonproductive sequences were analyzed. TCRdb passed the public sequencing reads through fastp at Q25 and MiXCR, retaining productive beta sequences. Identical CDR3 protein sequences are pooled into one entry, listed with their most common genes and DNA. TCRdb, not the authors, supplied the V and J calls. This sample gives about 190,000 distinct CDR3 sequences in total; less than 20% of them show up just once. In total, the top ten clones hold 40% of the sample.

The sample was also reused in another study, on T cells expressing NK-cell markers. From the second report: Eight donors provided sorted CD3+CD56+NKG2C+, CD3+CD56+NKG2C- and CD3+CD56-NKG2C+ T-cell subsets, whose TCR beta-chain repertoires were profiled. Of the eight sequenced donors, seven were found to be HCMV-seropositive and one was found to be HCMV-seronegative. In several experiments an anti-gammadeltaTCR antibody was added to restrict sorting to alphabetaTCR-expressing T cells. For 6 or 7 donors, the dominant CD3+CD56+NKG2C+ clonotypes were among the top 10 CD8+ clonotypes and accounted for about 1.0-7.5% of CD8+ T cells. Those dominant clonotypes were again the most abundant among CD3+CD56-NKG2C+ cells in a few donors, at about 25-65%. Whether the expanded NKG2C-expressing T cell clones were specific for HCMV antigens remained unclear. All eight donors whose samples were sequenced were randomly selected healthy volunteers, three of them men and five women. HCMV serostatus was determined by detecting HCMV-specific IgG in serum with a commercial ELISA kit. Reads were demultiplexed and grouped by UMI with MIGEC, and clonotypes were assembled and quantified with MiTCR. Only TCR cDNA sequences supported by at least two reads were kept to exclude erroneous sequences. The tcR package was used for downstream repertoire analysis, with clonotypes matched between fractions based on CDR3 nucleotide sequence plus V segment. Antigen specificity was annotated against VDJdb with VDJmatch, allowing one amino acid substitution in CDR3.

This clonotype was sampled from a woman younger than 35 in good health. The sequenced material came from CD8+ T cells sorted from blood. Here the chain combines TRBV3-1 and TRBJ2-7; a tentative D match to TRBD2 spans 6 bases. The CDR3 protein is CASSQDGGSWDEQYF. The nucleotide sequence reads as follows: TGTGCCAGCAGCCAAGATGGGGGGAGCTGGGACGAGCAGTACTTC.